The rows below give T cell receptor beta chains drawn from one sample of a study of T cells in Graves' hyperthyroidism and ophthalmopathy. TCRdb fed the multiplex PCR reads into MiXCR, producing one record per CDR3 protein. The sample records fewer than 400,000 distinct CDR3 sequences, around 16% being singletons. Sample: blood. The receptors come from a man aged 25-40 years with Graves' hyperthyroidism. Each CDR3 is given with its conserved first and last residue. Fields, in order: D gene, clone size, J gene, V gene, CDR3 DNA, CDR3 protein. A D gene is named only where the DNA matches it firmly. Some rows have no size entry. The others give once, few or many, or a class for an expanded clone.

. | many | TRBJ2-6 | TRBV30 | TGTGCCCTGGACGGGGGTAGATTAGCTGGGGCCAACGTCCTGACTTTC | CALDGGRLAGANVLTF
. | many | TRBJ2-5 | TRBV6-1 | TGTGCCAGCAGGTCCGGGGGCGGGGGTTTTGGAGAGACCCAGTACTTC | CASRSGGGGFGETQYF
. | . | TRBJ1-5 | TRBV6-1 | TGTGCCAGCTCCCGGGGGGCGGGCAATCAGCCCCAGCATTTT | CASSRGAGNQPQHF
. | few | TRBJ2-3 | TRBV7-9 | TGTGCCAGCAGCCCACAGGGTTTACAAGGCACAGATACGCAGTATTTT | CASSPQGLQGTDTQYF
TRBD1 | . | TRBJ2-1 | TRBV5-1 | TGCGCCAGCAACCCGAGCGGGGACAGGGGCAGTGAGCAGTTCTTC | CASNPSGDRGSEQFF
. | few | TRBJ2-2 | TRBV30 | TGTGCCTGGAGTGACGGGAGTTTCAGGGAGCTGTTTTTT | CAWSDGSFRELFF
. | many | TRBJ2-1 | TRBV29-1 | TGCAGCGTTGCAGTGAATGAGCAGTTCTTC | CSVAVNEQFF
. | many | TRBJ1-2 | TRBV6-6 | TGTGCCAGCAGTTACACCCATTTGAACTATGGCTACACCTTC | CASSYTHLNYGYTF
. | . | TRBJ2-1 | TRBV7-2 | TGTGCCAGCAGCCGTCGTCCGGTGGGGGCAATCTACAATGAGCAGTTCTTC | CASSRRPVGAIYNEQFF
. | . | TRBJ2-4 | TRBV6-1 | TGTGCCAGCAGTGAATATAGCGGTATAGCCAAAAACATTCAGTACTTC | CASSEYSGIAKNIQYF
. | . | TRBJ1-2 | TRBV20-1 | TGCAGTGCTAGAAAGGCGCCATCCTTGAACGACGACAAATATGGCTACACCTTC | CSARKAPSLNDDKYGYTF
. | few | TRBJ1-3 | TRBV11-2 | TGTGCCAGCAGCCCCGGGGCAGTTGGAAACACCATATATTTT | CASSPGAVGNTIYF
. | many | TRBJ2-2 | TRBV3-1 | TGTGCCAGCAGCCAAGATCGCACCGGGGAGCTGTTTTTT | CASSQDRTGELFF
. | . | TRBJ1-3 | TRBV9 | TGTGTCAGCAGCGGGGGGCCGCGGGACTCTGGAAACACCATATATTTT | CVSSGGPRDSGNTIYF
. | many | TRBJ1-1 | TRBV27 | TGTGCCAGCAGTTTTGACAACATGAACACTGAAGCTTTCTTT | CASSFDNMNTEAFF
. | many | TRBJ1-4 | TRBV7-9 | TGTGCCAGCAGCCTTCCCGCGTCAGCTAATGAAAAACTGTTTTTT | CASSLPASANEKLFF
TRBD1 | . | TRBJ2-3 | TRBV6-1 | TGTGCCAGCAGTCCCCACAGGGGGCAGTCAATAGATACGCAGTATTTT | CASSPHRGQSIDTQYF
. | many | TRBJ2-3 | TRBV7-3 | TGTGCCAGCAGCTTCGCGCAGAAAGATACGCAGTATTTT | CASSFAQKDTQYF
TRBD1 | . | TRBJ2-4 | TRBV28 | TGTGCCAGCGGACAGGGGGGGGTAAACATTCAGTACTTC | CASGQGGVNIQYF
. | few | TRBJ2-3 | TRBV9 | TGTGCCAGCAGCGTAGAAGGGGCGGAGACAGATACGCAGTATTTT | CASSVEGAETDTQYF
. | once | TRBJ1-1 | TRBV11-3 | TGTGCCAGCAGCCAACAGGGCAGGCAGAACACTGAAGCTTTCTTT | CASSQQGRQNTEAFF
. | . | TRBJ1-2 | TRBV18 | TGTGCCAGCTCACAAAGTAGGGGCCGCGACTATGGCTACACCTTC | CASSQSRGRDYGYTF
TRBD1 | many | TRBJ1-1 | TRBV12-3/TRBV12-4 | TGTGCCAGCAGTTGGGGACAGGGAAGGACTGAAGCTTTCTTT | CASSWGQGRTEAFF
TRBD1 | few | TRBJ1-1 | TRBV9 | TGTGCCAGCAGCGTAGCTCCGGGACAGGGTTTGAGCACTGAAGCTTTCTTT | CASSVAPGQGLSTEAFF
TRBD1 | many | TRBJ1-1 | TRBV28 | TGTGCCAGCAGTGCAAACTTCGCGACAGGGGACACTGAAGCTTTCTTT | CASSANFATGDTEAFF
TRBD2 | many | TRBJ2-5 | TRBV11-2 | TGTGCCAGCAGCCGGGAGGAGCAGACCCAGTACTTC | CASSREEQTQYF
. | . | TRBJ1-2 | TRBV20-1 | TGCAGTGCTAGAGGGGCCCTCGGCTACACCTTC | CSARGALGYTF
TRBD2 | few | TRBJ2-3 | TRBV6-2/TRBV6-3 | TGTGCCAGCAGTTCTAGCGGGAGTATTGCAGATACGCAGTATTTT | CASSSSGSIADTQYF
. | . | TRBJ1-5 | TRBV6-1 | TGTGCCAGCAGTGGACAGGTCGGCCAGCCCCAGCATTTT | CASSGQVGQPQHF
TRBD2 | . | TRBJ2-4 | TRBV12-3/TRBV12-4 | TGTGCCAGCAGGCCGACTAGCGGGAGAAGGGACATTCAGTACTTC | CASRPTSGRRDIQYF
TRBD2 | . | TRBJ2-1 | TRBV6-5 | TGTGCCAACAGTTACTGGGGCGGGGCGGGAGGGTATAGCTACAATGAGCAGTTCTTC | CANSYWGGAGGYSYNEQFF
. | many | TRBJ2-7 | TRBV30 | TGTGCCTGGAGTACGGGAGCCTACGAGCAGTACTTC | CAWSTGAYEQYF
TRBD1 | few | TRBJ1-5 | TRBV28 | TGTGCCAGCATATCGGGACAGGCCTTTTATAGCAATCAGCCCCAGCATTTT | CASISGQAFYSNQPQHF
. | many | TRBJ2-7 | TRBV7-9 | TGTGCCAGCAGCTCAAGAGCGGGCAGCACCTACGAGCAGTACTTC | CASSSRAGSTYEQYF
. | . | TRBJ1-3 | TRBV11-2 | TGTGCCAGCAGCTTGGCAGGGGACGGAAACACCATATATTTT | CASSLAGDGNTIYF
TRBD1 | few | TRBJ1-5 | TRBV28 | TGTGCCAGCACCCTGGGACAGGGTCAGCCCCAGCATTTT | CASTLGQGQPQHF
TRBD1 | many | TRBJ1-1 | TRBV12-3/TRBV12-4 | TGTGCCAGCAGTTTGGGACAGGGGATCGAAGCTTTCTTT | CASSLGQGIEAFF
. | few | TRBJ2-1 | TRBV7-8 | TGTGCCAGCAGCCGCCAGGGGTACGAGCAGTTCTTC | CASSRQGYEQFF